Listed here are 15 T cell receptor beta chains from one sample, sequenced in a study of blood T cell repertoires in COVID-19. Profiled with immunoSEQ multiplex PCR; TCRdb holds only in-frame clones, not every one. The top ten hold around 3% of the sample, which has fewer than 400,000 clones, around nine tenths seen once. The sample was peripheral blood. These receptor sequences come from a human donor in a cohort sampled during active COVID-19.

The rearrangement uses TRBV9 and TRBJ1-2; no reliable D call. V gave up 4 bases and J gave up 7 bases, with 14 bases separating them. In germline, CDR1 is SGDLS, CDR2 YYNGEE. CDR3 size: 13 residues. This CDR3 reads CASSPTRAGGYTF. CDR3 in DNA: TGTGCCAGCAGCCCTACGCGGGCCGGTGGCTACACCTTC.

CDR3 loop: CASSPRRLLAGRGTYEQYF. In DNA, the CDR3 is TGCGCCAGCAGTCCCAGACGTCTACTAGCGGGACGAGGGACCTACGAGCAGTACTTC. V and J are TRBV10-2 and TRBJ2-7; 10 bases are shared with TRBD2. Germline-derived CDR1 and CDR2 are WSHSY and SAAADI. V was clipped by 5 bases and J by 2 bases; unmatched bases: 18. CDR3 length: 19 amino acids.

The V and J genes are TRBV11-1 and TRBJ2-2, with a tentative D call TRBD1 (6 bases). The CDR3 totals 14 residues. Trimming removed 3 bases from V and 3 bases from J, with 8 bases in between. The germline V gene encodes CDR1 SGHAT and CDR2 FQDESV (reference sequence). The CDR3 coding sequence is TGTGCCAGCAGCTTGGACAGTGACACCGGGGAGCTGTTTTTT. It specifies CASSLDSDTGELFF.

The chain carries TRBV6-5 and TRBJ2-5; D is perhaps TRBD1 (6 bases). The CDR3 consists of 15 residues. Germline assignment: CDR1 MNHEY and CDR2 SVGAGI. V was cut by 4 bases and J by 5 bases, with 17 bases left in between. CDR3 in amino acids: CASSSRATGLETQYF. The CDR3, as DNA: TGTGCCAGCAGTTCCCGGGCCACAGGGTTGGAGACCCAGTACTTC.

The chain links TRBV25-1 to TRBJ1-5, with unresolved D. The V end was cut by 5 bases, the J end by 7 bases, with 15 bases between. Germline-derived CDR1 and CDR2 are MGHDK and SYGVNS. The CDR3 is made up of 14 amino acids. The DNA of the CDR3 is TGTGCCAGCAGTCTTTCGGGGTCCAAACAGCCCCAGCATTTT. It encodes CASSLSGSKQPQHF.

The chain links TRBV7-8 to TRBJ1-2; the D is unclear. From germline, CDR1 is SGHVS and CDR2 FQNEAQ. This CDR3 has 17 amino acids. The V gene lost 5 bases and the J gene lost 4 bases, with 23 bases spanning the gap. The CDR3, as DNA: TGTGCCAGCAGCATTAGCACCGACCGCACCCCAATCTATGGCTACACCTTC. It is translated as CASSISTDRTPIYGYTF. Full variable domain (outside the CDR3, taken from reference TRBV7-8 and TRBJ1-2): GAGVSQSPRYKVAKRGQDVALRCDPISGHVSLFWYQQALGQGPEFLTYFQNEAQLDKSGLPSDRFFAERPEGSVSTLKIQRTQQEDSAVYLCASSISTDRTPIYGYTFGSGTRLTVV.

V and J are TRBV28 and TRBJ2-1; the match to TRBD2 covers 10 bases. The CDR3 loop spans 18 amino acids. After removal of 5 bases from V and 4 bases from J, the junction contained 14 bases not matched to a gene. CDR1 is MDHEN and CDR2 is SYDVKM in the germline V gene. The CDR3 nucleotides read TGTGCCAGCAGTCCGCCTCGGGCTAGCGGGAGACGTTACAATGAGCAGTTCTTC. It translates to CASSPPRASGRRYNEQFF.

The chain joins TRBV6-5 to TRBJ1-1; 8 nucleotides align to TRBD1. Per germline, CDR1 MNHEY and CDR2 SVGAGI. The junction had 10 bases not matched to a gene; V was cut back by 6 bases and J by 4 bases. This CDR3 has 15 residues. Here the CDR3 DNA reads TGTGCCAGCAGCCGGCAGGGGGCCAGGGGCACTGAAGCTTTCTTT. This sequence encodes CASSRQGARGTEAFF.

The chain recombines TRBV6-5 with TRBJ2-1; 11 positions agree with TRBD1. J was trimmed by 6 bases and V by 6 bases; bases with no gene match: 7. The CDR3 totals 15 residues. Germline values: CDR1 MNHEY, CDR2 SVGAGI. CDR3 sequence reads: CASSPSGTGGNEQFF. The CDR3 coding sequence is TGTGCCAGCAGCCCCTCCGGGACAGGGGGCAATGAGCAGTTCTTC.

The V call is TRBV4-2, the J call TRBJ2-3, with D possibly matching TRBD2 (7 bases). Trimming shortened V by 3 bases and J by 4 bases, and 17 bases separated the two germline ends. The germline V gene encodes CDR1 LGHNA and CDR2 YNFKEQ. CDR3 length equals 16 residues. CDR3 residues: CASSHLTGGRADTQYF. CDR3 nucleotides: TGTGCCAGCAGCCACTTGACGGGGGGCCGAGCAGATACGCAGTATTTT.

This clone was picked up one time. This chain joins TRBV7-9 and TRBJ2-3, with 9 bases that match TRBD1. Germline V gene sequence: CDR1 SEHNR, CDR2 FQNEAQ (reference sequence). This CDR3 has 15 amino acids. J was trimmed by 5 bases and V by 4 bases; bases with no gene match: 7. CDR3 residues: CASSSTDRGKDTQYF. CDR3 in DNA: TGTGCCAGCAGCTCCACGGACAGGGGTAAAGATACGCAGTATTTT. Variable domain in full (rest from reference TRBV7-9 and TRBJ2-3): DTGVSQNPRHKITKRGQNVTFRCDPISEHNRLYWYRQTLGQGPEFLTYFQNEAQLEKSRLLSDRFSAERPKGSFSTLEIQRTEQGDSAMYLCASSSTDRGKDTQYFGPGTRLTVL.

The chain uses TRBV4-1 and TRBJ2-2, with 10 bases aligning to TRBD2. This CDR3 is built from 18 residues. Trimming removed 0 bases from V and 5 bases from J; junction bases left unmatched: 9. Germline CDR1 MGHRA, CDR2 YSYEKL. The CDR3 sequence is CASSQDGGLARPTGELFF. As DNA, the CDR3 is TGCGCCAGCAGCCAAGATGGGGGACTAGCGCGACCAACCGGGGAGCTGTTTTTT.

This clone showed up just once. CDR3 bases: TGTGCCAGCAGTGACCTCCTAGGTCCGGATAACACTGAAGCTTTCTTT. As protein: CASSDLLGPDNTEAFF. The chain combines TRBV6-1 with TRBJ1-1; no firm D call. The V end was cut by 3 bases, the J end by 2 bases, with 16 bases between. The CDR3 is 16 residues long. CDR1 and CDR2 from the germline V gene are MNHNS and SASEGT.

The rearrangement uses TRBV3-1 (or the pseudogene TRBV3-2) and TRBJ2-7; 10 bases fit TRBD1. Trimming cost V 3 bases and J 2 bases; bases outside gene matches: 1. There are 14 residues in the CDR3. The germline CDR1 and CDR2 sequences are LGHDT and YNNKEL (reference sequence). The CDR3 DNA reads as TGTGCCAGCAGCCACGACAGGGGGCCCTACGAGCAGTACTTC. It codes for CASSHDRGPYEQYF.

The rearrangement uses TRBV7-3 and TRBJ2-1, with TRBD2 matching over 14 bases. With V trimmed by 5 bases and J by 0 bases, 12 bases remained unmatched. Germline loops: CDR1 SGHTA, CDR2 FQGTGA. This CDR3 spans 20 amino acids. The CDR3 protein is CASSNRGLAGVYSSYNEQFF. The CDR3 coding sequence is TGTGCCAGCAGCAATCGGGGACTAGCGGGGGTATATAGCTCCTACAATGAGCAGTTCTTC.